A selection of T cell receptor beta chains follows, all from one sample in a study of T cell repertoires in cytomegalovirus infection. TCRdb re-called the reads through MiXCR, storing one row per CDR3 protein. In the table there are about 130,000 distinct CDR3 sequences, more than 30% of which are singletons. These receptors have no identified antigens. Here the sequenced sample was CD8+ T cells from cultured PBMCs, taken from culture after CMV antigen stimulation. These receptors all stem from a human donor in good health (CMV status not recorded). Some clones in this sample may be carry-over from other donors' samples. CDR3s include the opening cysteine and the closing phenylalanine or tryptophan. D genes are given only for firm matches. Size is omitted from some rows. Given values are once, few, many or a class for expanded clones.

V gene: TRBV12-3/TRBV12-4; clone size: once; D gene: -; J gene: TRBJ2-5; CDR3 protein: CASSYLRETQYF; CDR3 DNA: TGTGCCAGCAGTTACCTCCGAGAGACCCAGTACTTC
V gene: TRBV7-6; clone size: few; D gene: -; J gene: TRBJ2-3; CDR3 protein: CASSPGWGTDTQYF; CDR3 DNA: TGTGCCAGCAGCCCTGGATGGGGCACAGATACGCAGTATTTT
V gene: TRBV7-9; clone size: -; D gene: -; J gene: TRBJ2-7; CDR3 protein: CASSFTRGLDPYEQYF; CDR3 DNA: TGTGCCAGCAGCTTTACTCGGGGGCTAGATCCATACGAGCAGTACTTC
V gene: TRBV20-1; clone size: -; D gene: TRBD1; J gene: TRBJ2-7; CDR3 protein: CSAPNRGEDYEQYF; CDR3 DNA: TGCAGTGCTCCCAACAGGGGTGAGGACTACGAGCAGTACTTC
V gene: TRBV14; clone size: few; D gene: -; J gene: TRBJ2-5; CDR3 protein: CASSPVATPRETQYF; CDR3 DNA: TGTGCCAGCAGCCCTGTAGCGACTCCCAGAGAGACCCAGTACTTC
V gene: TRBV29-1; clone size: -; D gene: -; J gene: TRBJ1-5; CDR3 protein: CSVAGDPTQPQHF; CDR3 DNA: TGCAGCGTCGCCGGGGACCCCACTCAGCCCCAGCATTTT
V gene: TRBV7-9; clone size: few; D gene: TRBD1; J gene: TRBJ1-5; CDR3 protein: CASGPTGDSNQPQHF; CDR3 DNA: TGTGCCAGCGGTCCCACAGGGGACAGCAATCAGCCCCAGCATTTT
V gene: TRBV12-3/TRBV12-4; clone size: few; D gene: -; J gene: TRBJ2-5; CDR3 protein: CASSLGPIGETQYF; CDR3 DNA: TGTGCCAGCAGTTTAGGGCCCATTGGGGAGACCCAGTACTTC
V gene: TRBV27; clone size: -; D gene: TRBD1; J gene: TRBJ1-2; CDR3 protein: CASSPTGFNYGYTF; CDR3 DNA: TGTGCCAGCAGTCCGACAGGGTTTAACTATGGCTACACCTTC
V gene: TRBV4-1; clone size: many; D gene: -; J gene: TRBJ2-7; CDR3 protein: CASSQDTGTYEQYF; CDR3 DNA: TGCGCCAGCAGCCAAGACACGGGGACCTACGAGCAGTACTTC
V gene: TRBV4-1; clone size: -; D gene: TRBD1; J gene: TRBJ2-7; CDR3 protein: CASSLGQVGSYEQYF; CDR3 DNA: TGCGCCAGCAGCCTAGGACAGGTTGGCTCCTACGAGCAGTACTTC
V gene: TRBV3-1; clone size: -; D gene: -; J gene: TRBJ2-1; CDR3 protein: CATSQAPGPDIYNEQFF; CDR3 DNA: TGTGCCACCAGTCAGGCGCCGGGGCCCGACATCTACAATGAGCAGTTCTTC
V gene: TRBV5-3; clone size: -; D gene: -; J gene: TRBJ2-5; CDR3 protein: CASYHGDTQETQYF; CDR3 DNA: TGTGCCAGTTATCACGGGGACACCCAAGAGACCCAGTACTTC
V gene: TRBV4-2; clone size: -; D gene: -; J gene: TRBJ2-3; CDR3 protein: CASSQESTDTQYF; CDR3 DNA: TGTGCCAGCAGCCAAGAGTCCACAGATACGCAGTATTTT
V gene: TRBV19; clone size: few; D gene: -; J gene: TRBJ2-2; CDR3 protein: CASSIGNRVPTGELFF; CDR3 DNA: TGTGCCAGTAGTATAGGTAACAGGGTTCCCACCGGGGAGCTGTTTTTT
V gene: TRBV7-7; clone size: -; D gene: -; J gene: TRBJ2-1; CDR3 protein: CASSSEWGRRNEQFF; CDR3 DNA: TGTGCCAGCAGCTCCGAATGGGGACGACGGAATGAGCAGTTCTTC
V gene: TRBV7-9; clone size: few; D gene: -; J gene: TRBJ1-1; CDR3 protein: CASSLALGYGTEAFF; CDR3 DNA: TGTGCCAGCAGCTTAGCGCTCGGGTACGGCACTGAAGCTTTCTTT
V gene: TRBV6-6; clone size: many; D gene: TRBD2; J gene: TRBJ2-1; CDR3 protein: CASSLGLAGTYNEQFF; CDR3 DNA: TGTGCCAGCAGTTTAGGACTAGCCGGTACCTACAATGAGCAGTTCTTC
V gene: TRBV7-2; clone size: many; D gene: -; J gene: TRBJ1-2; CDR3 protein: CASSPGSTYYGYTF; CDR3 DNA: TGTGCCAGCAGCCCGGGGTCCACCTACTATGGCTACACCTTC
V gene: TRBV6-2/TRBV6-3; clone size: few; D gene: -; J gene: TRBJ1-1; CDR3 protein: CASSYRQVGGEAFF; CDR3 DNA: TGTGCCAGCAGTTACCGACAGGTCGGCGGTGAAGCTTTCTTT
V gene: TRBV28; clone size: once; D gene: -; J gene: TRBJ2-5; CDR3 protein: CASNGDLQETQYF; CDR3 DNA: TGTGCCAGCAATGGTGACTTACAAGAGACCCAGTACTTC
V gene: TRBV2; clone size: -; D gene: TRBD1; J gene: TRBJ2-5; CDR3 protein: CASEGQGTSAQYF; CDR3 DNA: TGTGCCAGCGAGGGACAGGGAACCTCAGCCCAGTACTTC
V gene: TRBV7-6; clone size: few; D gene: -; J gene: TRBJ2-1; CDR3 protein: CASSLLGGAYNEQFF; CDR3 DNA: TGTGCCAGCAGCTTATTGGGCGGGGCGTACAATGAGCAGTTCTTC
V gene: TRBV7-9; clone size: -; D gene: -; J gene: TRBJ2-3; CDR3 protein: CASGGPTSTDTQYF; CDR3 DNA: TGTGCCAGCGGGGGGCCCACTAGCACAGATACGCAGTATTTT
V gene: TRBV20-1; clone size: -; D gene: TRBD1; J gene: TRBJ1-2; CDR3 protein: CSARGGGQGRNYGYTF; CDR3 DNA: TGCAGTGCTAGAGGGGGGGGACAGGGGCGGAACTATGGCTACACCTTC
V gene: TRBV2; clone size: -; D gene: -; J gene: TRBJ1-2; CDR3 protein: CASSEAGSGYTF; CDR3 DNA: TGTGCCAGCAGTGAAGCGGGTTCGGGCTACACCTTC
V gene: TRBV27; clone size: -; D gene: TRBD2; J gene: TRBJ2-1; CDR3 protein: CASSPYQTSGGAISNEQFF; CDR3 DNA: TGTGCCAGCAGTCCCTACCAAACTAGCGGGGGGGCCATCTCGAATGAGCAGTTCTTC
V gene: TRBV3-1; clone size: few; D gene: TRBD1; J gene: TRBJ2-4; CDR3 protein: CASSQDPGTGALAKNIQYF; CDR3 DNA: TGTGCCAGCAGCCAAGATCCCGGGACAGGCGCTCTAGCCAAAAACATTCAGTACTTC
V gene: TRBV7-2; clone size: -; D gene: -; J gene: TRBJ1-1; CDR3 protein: CASSLVSPIDEAFF; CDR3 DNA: TGTGCCAGCAGCTTAGTCTCGCCCATAGATGAAGCTTTCTTT